This TCR beta chain emerged from a study of T cells in Graves' hyperthyroidism and ophthalmopathy (dated by TCRdb to about 2019). With regard to the full study: Peripheral blood was sampled at the time of initial diagnosis, prior to any treatment. To identify TCR V-J signatures that set the groups apart, the researchers used a discovery cohort of approximately 98 patients, made up of under 50 with Graves' ophthalmopathy and some 55 with stable Graves' hyperthyroidism. The study also compared thyroid tissue and blood T-cell repertoires from a handful of Graves' hyperthyroidism patients. The approximately 100 discovery patients were randomly divided into training and test sets at a 7:3 ratio. Once sampling was done, hyperthyroidism patients were given methimazole at a starting dose of 30 mg daily, whereas ophthalmopathy patients were given high-dose intravenous methylprednisolone. An independent validation cohort of fewer than 20 hyperthyroidism patients and about 16 patients who later progressed to ophthalmopathy tested prospective prediction of ophthalmopathy. According to the paper, TCR Vbeta CDR3 sequencing was carried out on 120 to 150 peripheral blood samples, which came from around 43 ophthalmopathy, under 85 hyperthyroidism and roughly 17 progressor patients. Results the study describes overall, beyond this receptor: In validation, the model predicted progression to ophthalmopathy with over 60% sensitivity and 72% to 85% specificity, a median of 6.5 months before onset. Most expanded thyroid clonotypes (frequency above 0.001) were also found in blood, which suggests that blood repertoires may mirror thyroid immune responses. In cross-validation, a model built on a 13 V-J signature told ophthalmopathy apart from stable hyperthyroidism with approximately 90% sensitivity and around 83% specificity, and in testing the same model reached 80%/75%. Sample size was not statistically predetermined, and investigators were not blinded to group allocation.

Turning to this clonotype: The clone's antigen remains unknown. It has no much larger one-base neighbor in the sample; base qualities were not kept.

The germline V gene sets CDR1 to SGHDT and CDR2 to YYEEEE. V and J lose 7 bases and 0 bases, and a span of 13 bases separates them. From the cysteine up to the phenylalanine, the CDR3 has a length of 14 residues. Only the CDR3 part of the read is kept: 42 bases, read in frame from the first base. TCR beta CDR3 regions were amplified from RNA transcripts. For the first round of RT-PCR on the TCR CDR3, the HTBI primer set was used together with the Qiagen OneStep RT-PCR kit. A second multiplex PCR round built the libraries, followed by size selection and purification. Paired-end sequencing of the libraries was performed with 100 bp reads on an Illumina HiSeq2000. The source study handled its data this way. SOAPnuke was used to process the raw data, with reads discarded if the reads contained adapters or uncalled bases, had a mean Phred below 15, or lacked an exact constant-primer or identifier match. High-quality paired reads were merged using COPE v1.2.5, and each unique nucleotide sequence was defined as a clonotype. Clonotypes were aligned to IMGT TRBV, TRBD and TRBJ reference segments using MiTCR v1.1. Only V-J combinations with frequency above 0.0001, covering 99% to 99.2% of repertoires, were analysed. A TCS score was defined as the ratio between F50 (clonal expansion) and ExV (chaos), using BLOSUM62-based TCRdist between CDR3 peptides within each V-J. Welch's t-statistics and random forest reduced fewer than 600 V-J features to 13, which were used in a naive Bayes classifier (R e1071). TCRdb reprocessed the public reads (quality trimming at Q25 with fastp, clone calling with MiXCR) and kept in-frame beta chains. For every CDR3 protein sequence, its rows merge into one entry that carries the most common genes and DNA. The V and J calls, along with clone size, are taken from TCRdb and not from the paper's own processing. The sample records around 530,000 distinct CDR3 sequences, roughly 17% of which are singletons. The ten largest clones capture roughly 15% of the sample.

Ophthalmopathy patients had moderately to severely active disease, Clinical Activity Score of at least 3, NOSPECS grade of at least 4, and duration under 3 months. Any patient with an uncontrolled infection, another autoimmune disease, pregnancy or lactation was excluded. Clinical symptoms, serum thyroxine and TRAb, thyroid ultrasound, and orbital computed tomography formed the basis for the diagnoses. PBMCs were isolated from 7.5 to 10 ml of fresh peripheral blood by Ficoll-Paque density gradient centrifugation. Trizol reagent was used to extract total RNA, and RNA quality was then checked on an Agilent 2100 Bioanalyzer.

This receptor was identified in a young woman with Graves' ophthalmopathy. The sample consisted of blood. The rearranged chain carries TRBV5-6 and TRBJ2-5; no D segment can be confidently identified. Here the CDR3 is given as CASGFSSNQETQYF. The nucleotides are TGTGCCAGCGGATTTTCTTCTAACCAAGAGACCCAGTACTTC.